The rows below give T cell receptor beta chains drawn from one sample of a study of beta chain features in type 1 diabetes. Data came from immunoSEQ multiplex PCR; TCRdb stores just in-frame clones and leaves some out. The sample consists of hundreds of thousands of clones, around an eighth of them appearing once. The sample comprised naive CD4+ T cells from blood. The origin of the receptors is a man aged 18 to 29 with type 1 diabetes. The CDR3 runs from the conserved cysteine through the conserved F or W. The D gene is left open where the match is weak. The size entry is marked missing in some rows and otherwise reads once, few, many or a size class.

CAWSAIAGGPGDTQYF	TGTGCCTGGAGTGCTATAGCGGGGGGTCCGGGGGATACGCAGTATTTT	TRBD2	TRBV30	TRBJ2-3	few
CASSLTGESTEAFF	TGCGCCAGCAGCTTGACAGGGGAGAGCACTGAAGCTTTCTTT	TRBD1	TRBV5-1	TRBJ1-1	few
CATSRADRRRYEQYF	TGTGCCACCAGCAGAGCGGACAGGAGACGCTACGAGCAGTACTTC	TRBD1	TRBV15	TRBJ2-7	few
CASSYYEGYTF	TGTGCCAGCAGTTACTACGAGGGCTACACCTTC	-	TRBV6-6	TRBJ1-2	few
CASSFGGELFF	TGCGCCAGCAGCTTCGGCGGGGAGCTGTTTTTT	-	TRBV5-1	TRBJ2-2	few
CASSETRAESYEQYF	TGTGCCAGCAGTGAAACGCGGGCCGAATCCTACGAGCAGTACTTC	-	TRBV2	TRBJ2-7	-
CASSRGEVSSYEQYF	TGCGCCAGCAGCCGGGGTGAGGTTAGCTCCTACGAGCAGTACTTC	-	TRBV5-1	TRBJ2-7	few
CASSPPSRGPLNTEAFF	TGTGCCAGCTCACCACCGTCCAGGGGGCCTTTGAACACTGAAGCTTTCTTT	TRBD1	TRBV18	TRBJ1-1	few
CAWSRGVNTEAFF	TGTGCCTGGAGTAGGGGGGTGAACACTGAAGCTTTCTTT	-	TRBV30	TRBJ1-1	few
CASSTYTANYGYTF	TGTGCCAGCAGCACCTACACCGCTAACTATGGCTACACCTTC	-	TRBV7-9	TRBJ1-2	-
CASSEEFGQPQHF	TGTGCCAGCAGTGAAGAGTTTGGACAGCCCCAGCATTTT	-	TRBV2	TRBJ1-5	-